This T cell receptor beta chain was captured by sequencing in a study of T cell responses to AZD1222 COVID-19 vaccine (dated by TCRdb to the early 2020s). Describing the broader study: AZD1222 recipients whose second dose came at about 4 weeks and those whose second dose came at about 12 weeks were combined into one group, since spike-specific TCR depth and breadth did not differ between the two schedules. Trial participants were enrolled into age subgroups of 18-55, 56-69 and 70-plus years, which contained 148, 28 and 57 TCR-sequenced participants, respectively. TCR sequencing covered 230 or so trial participants: 207 given two doses of AZD1222 and 26 given two doses of MenACWY control vaccine.

The investigation overall reported the following: The vaccine-associated CD4 TCRs covered the entire spike protein, and the dominant responses fell in regions 160-218 and 743-854. Epitopes outside the regions mutated in the B.1.351 and B.1.1.7 variants were reportedly recognized by nearly half of the unique spike-specific TCRs. Participants were mostly white British, with more females than males. The authors suggested clonal diversity may have been underestimated. The 56-69-year group was small, and its depth increase did not reach significance, likely because of low power. Only 5 to 7 AZD1222 recipients were SARS-CoV-2 seropositive at baseline, limiting conclusions about previously exposed vaccinees. Because no samples from the day 14 peak response were available, repertoires could be characterized only after the peak T cell response. After two AZD1222 doses, both the breadth and the depth of spike-specific TCRs were significantly higher than at day 0 and than in MenACWY recipients.

The CDR3 regions of human TCRbeta chains were analyzed by immunosequencing. For the original study's pipeline: TCRs in the repertoires were matched against a reference library of SARS-CoV-2-specific TCRs that had been generated with the MIRA antigen-specificity platform. Breadth was defined as the fraction of unique TCRs that were SARS-CoV-2-associated, and depth was defined as the fraction of total T cells that were SARS-CoV-2-associated. Each spike-specific TCR was assigned to its reactive spike region and to a CD4 or CD8 class using the MIRA data. Log10-transformed breadth and depth values were compared by one-way ANOVA with Sidak's multiple comparisons tests. TCRdb's version of the immuneACCESS table is confined to in-frame rearrangements and falls short of the full clone set. An unresolved V gene accounts for under half of the shortfall where checked; the remainder is of unknown origin. V and J calls and clone size are given by that table; D and trimming were obtained from the DNA. This sample is represented by around 160,000 clones; approximately 91% of them were singletons. More than 5.5% of the sample belongs to the ten largest clones.

As concerns this clone: Its antigen remains undetermined. No base quality values were provided; no much bigger clone lies one nucleotide off.

Reading the label with the study, this specimen's time point is: baseline before first vaccination. Samples from vaccinated people were obtained from the UK trials COV001 and COV002, which included a single-blind randomized controlled phase 2/3 trial of AZD1222 (ChAdOx1 nCoV-19) in healthy adults. Trial participant PBMC samples were collected at day 0 and day 28 after the second dose for TCRbeta chain sequencing. Looking up the germline V gene yields CDR1 SGHRS and CDR2 YFSETQ. The CDR3 runs 17 residues from the cysteine to the phenylalanine. Only CDR3 DNA remains: 51 bases, in frame from the first base. At the junction V is shortened by 0 bases and J by 2 bases; bases outside the gene matches: 8.

The sequence derives from an adult in good health. Recombination joined TRBV5-1 with TRBJ2-1; TRBD2 agrees with 7 junctional bases. The sequences come from peripheral blood, collected on day 0 of AZD1222 vaccination. The bases are TGCGCCAGCAGCTTGGGGCTTCGGGGGGACCCCTACAATGAGCAGTTCTTC. Its translation reads: CASSLGLRGDPYNEQFF. The full variable domain, completed from the reference TRBV5-1 and TRBJ2-1 proteins outside the CDR3, reads KAGVTQTPRYLIKTRGQQVTLSCSPISGHRSVSWYQQTPGQGLQFLFEYFSETQRNKGNFPGRFSGRQFSNSRSEMNVSTLELGDSALYLCASSLGLRGDPYNEQFFGPGTRLTVL.